This record concerns one T cell receptor beta chain sequence. Its antigen is not yet known. Per-base qualities were not stored, and no clone one base away is much larger. This sample is part of a study of T cells in Graves' hyperthyroidism and ophthalmopathy (dated by TCRdb to between 2017 and 2020). Looking at the study overall: Peripheral blood was sampled at the time of initial diagnosis, prior to any treatment. In more than five Graves' hyperthyroidism patients, the study also compared T-cell repertoires from thyroid tissue with T-cell repertoires from blood. According to the paper, TCR Vbeta CDR3 sequencing was carried out on more than 120 peripheral blood samples, which came from under 50 ophthalmopathy, around 75 hyperthyroidism and some 17 progressor patients. Following sampling, methimazole starting at 30 mg daily was given to hyperthyroidism patients, and high-dose intravenous methylprednisolone was given to ophthalmopathy patients. TCR V-J signatures able to tell the groups apart were searched for in a discovery cohort of 100 patients, of whom 40 to 45 had Graves' ophthalmopathy and 55 to 65 had stable Graves' hyperthyroidism. The 100 or so discovery patients were randomly split 7:3 into training and test sets. Whether ophthalmopathy could be predicted prospectively was tested in an independent validation cohort made up of 18 to 20 hyperthyroidism patients plus 17 patients who later progressed to ophthalmopathy. Paper-wide results and their limitations: Ophthalmopathy was separated from stable hyperthyroidism by a 13 V-J signature model, with about 86% sensitivity and roughly 84% specificity obtained in cross-validation and 80%/75% obtained in testing. Blood samples also contained most of the expanded thyroid clonotypes (frequency above 0.001), which suggests that blood repertoires may reflect thyroid immune responses. In validation, progression to ophthalmopathy was predicted by the model with 55% to 71% sensitivity and roughly 76% specificity, a median of 6.5 months before onset. No statistical method was used to fix the sample size in advance, and group allocation was not hidden from the investigators.

The hyperthyroidism patients were between 18 and 65 years old and newly diagnosed, with a disease duration of less than 2 months. The study excluded patients with uncontrolled infections, other autoimmune diseases, pregnancy or lactation. Clinical symptoms, serum thyroxine and TRAb, thyroid ultrasound, and orbital computed tomography formed the basis for the diagnoses. For progressor patients, blood was drawn at the first diagnosis of hyperthyroidism, before any ophthalmopathy symptoms had appeared. PBMCs were separated from roughly 9.3 ml of fresh peripheral blood using Ficoll-Paque density gradient centrifugation. Progressor patients were defined as those initially diagnosed with Graves' hyperthyroidism in whom ophthalmopathy developed during follow-up. Trizol reagent was used to extract total RNA, and RNA quality was then checked on an Agilent 2100 Bioanalyzer. From cysteine to phenylalanine, the CDR3 is 15 amino acids long. The CDR3 DNA has 45 bases and is translated from base 1. For CDR1 and CDR2, the germline V gene lists MNHEY and SVGAGI. Cut back by 0 bases and 7 bases, the V and J ends lie 15 bases apart.

The TCR beta CDR3 regions were amplified from the RNA transcripts. The first round of RT-PCR for the TCR CDR3 was performed with the HTBI primer set and the Qiagen OneStep RT-PCR kit. A second multiplex PCR round built the libraries, followed by size selection and purification. Sequencing of the libraries was done on an Illumina HiSeq2000 using paired-end 100 bp reads. Per the source publication's procedure: SOAPnuke was used to process the raw data, throwing out any read that contained adapters or uncalled bases, had a mean Phred below 15, or lacked an exact constant-primer or identifier match. COPE v1.2.5 was used to merge high-quality paired reads, and clonotypes were defined as unique nucleotide sequences. MiTCR v1.1 was used to align the clonotypes against IMGT TRBV, TRBD and TRBJ reference segments. The analysis included only V-J combinations with a frequency above 0.0001, which together covered about 99% of the repertoires. The TCS score was defined as F50 (clonal expansion) divided by E x V (chaos), with BLOSUM62-based TCRdist calculated between CDR3 peptides within each V-J. Welch's t-statistics and random forest reduced fewer than 600 V-J features to about 12, which were used in a naive Bayes classifier (R e1071). TCRdb reprocessed the public reads (quality trimming at Q25 with fastp, clone calling with MiXCR) and kept in-frame beta chains. CDR3 protein sequences are deduplicated, and each keeps its most common genes and DNA. The V and J calls here are based on TCRdb, not the publication. A total of about 280,000 distinct CDR3 sequences appear in this sample, 25% of them only once. The top ten constitute approximately 25% of the sample.

Recombination joined TRBV6-5 with TRBJ1-2, with TRBD1 perhaps the D gene, on 5 matching bases. This clonotype was obtained from a man aged 35 to 55 with Graves' hyperthyroidism that later progressed to Graves' ophthalmopathy. Source material: blood. The nucleotides read TGTGCCAGCAGTTACTCGATTGGGGCTCCGCTTGGCTACACCTTC. Translated, this is CASSYSIGAPLGYTF.